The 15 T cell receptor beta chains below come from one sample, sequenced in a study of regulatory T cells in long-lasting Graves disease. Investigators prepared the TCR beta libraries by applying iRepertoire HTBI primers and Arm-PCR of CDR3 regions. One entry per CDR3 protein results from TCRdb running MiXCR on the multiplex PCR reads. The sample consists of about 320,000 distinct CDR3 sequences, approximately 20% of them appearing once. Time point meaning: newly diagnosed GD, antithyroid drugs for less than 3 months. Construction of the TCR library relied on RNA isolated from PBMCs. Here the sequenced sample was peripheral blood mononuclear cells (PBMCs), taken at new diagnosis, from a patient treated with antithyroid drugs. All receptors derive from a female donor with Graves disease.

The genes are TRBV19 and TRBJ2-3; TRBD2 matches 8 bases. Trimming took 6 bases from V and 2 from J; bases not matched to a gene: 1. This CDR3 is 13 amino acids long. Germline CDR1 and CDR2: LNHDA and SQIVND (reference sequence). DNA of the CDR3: TGTGCCAGTAGAGCGGGAGCCACAGATACGCAGTATTTT. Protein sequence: CASRAGATDTQYF.

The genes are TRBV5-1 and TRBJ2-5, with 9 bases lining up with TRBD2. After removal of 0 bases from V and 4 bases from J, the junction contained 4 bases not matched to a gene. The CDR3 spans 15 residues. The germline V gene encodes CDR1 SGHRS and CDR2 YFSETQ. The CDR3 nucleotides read TGCGCCAGCAGCTTGGAGCCTAGCGGGACAGAGACCCAGTACTTC. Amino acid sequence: CASSLEPSGTETQYF.

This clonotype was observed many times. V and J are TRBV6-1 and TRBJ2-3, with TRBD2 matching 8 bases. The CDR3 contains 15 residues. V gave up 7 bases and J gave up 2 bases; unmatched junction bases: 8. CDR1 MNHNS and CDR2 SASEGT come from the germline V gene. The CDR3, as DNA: TGTGCCAGCATAGAGACTAGCGTGTCCACAGATACGCAGTATTTT. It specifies CASIETSVSTDTQYF.

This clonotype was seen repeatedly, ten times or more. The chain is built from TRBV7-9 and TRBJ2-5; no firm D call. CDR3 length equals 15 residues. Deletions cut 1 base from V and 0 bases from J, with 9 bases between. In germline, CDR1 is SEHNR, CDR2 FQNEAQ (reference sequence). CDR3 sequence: CASSLGSEYQETQYF. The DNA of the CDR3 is TGTGCCAGCAGCTTAGGGAGTGAATACCAAGAGACCCAGTACTTC.

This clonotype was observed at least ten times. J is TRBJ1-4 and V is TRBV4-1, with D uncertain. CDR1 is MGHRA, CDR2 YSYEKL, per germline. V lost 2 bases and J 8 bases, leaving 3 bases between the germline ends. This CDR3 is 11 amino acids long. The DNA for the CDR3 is TGCGCCAGCAGCCAACAGGAAAAACTGTTTTTT. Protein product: CASSQQEKLFF.

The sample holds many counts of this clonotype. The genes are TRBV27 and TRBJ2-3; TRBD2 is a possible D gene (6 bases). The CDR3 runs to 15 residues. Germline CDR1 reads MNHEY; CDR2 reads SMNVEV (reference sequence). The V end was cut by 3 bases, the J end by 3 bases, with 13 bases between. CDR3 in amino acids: CASSFYRGRTDTQYF. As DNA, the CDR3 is TGTGCCAGCAGTTTCTATCGAGGGAGGACAGATACGCAGTATTTT.

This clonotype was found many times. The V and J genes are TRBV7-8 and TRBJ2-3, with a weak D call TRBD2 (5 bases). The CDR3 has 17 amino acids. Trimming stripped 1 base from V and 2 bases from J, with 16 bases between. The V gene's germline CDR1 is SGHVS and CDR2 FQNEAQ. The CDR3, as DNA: TGTGCCAGCAGCTTAGGACTAACCCATCTAAACACAGATACGCAGTATTTT. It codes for CASSLGLTHLNTDTQYF.

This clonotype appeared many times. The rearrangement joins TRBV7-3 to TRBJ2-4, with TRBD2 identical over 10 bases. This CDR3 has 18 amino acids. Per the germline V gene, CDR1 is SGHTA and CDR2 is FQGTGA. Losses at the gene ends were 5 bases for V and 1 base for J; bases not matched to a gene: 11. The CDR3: CASSPSFLSGRAKNIQYF. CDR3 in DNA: TGTGCCAGCAGCCCCTCCTTCCTTAGCGGGAGGGCCAAAAACATTCAGTACTTC.

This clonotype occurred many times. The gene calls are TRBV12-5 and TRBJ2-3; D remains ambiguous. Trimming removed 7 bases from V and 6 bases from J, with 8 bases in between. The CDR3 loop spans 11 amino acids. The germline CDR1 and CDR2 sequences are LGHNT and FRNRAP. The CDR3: CASARGDTQYF. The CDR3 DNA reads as TGTGCTAGTGCCCGTGGGGATACGCAGTATTTT.

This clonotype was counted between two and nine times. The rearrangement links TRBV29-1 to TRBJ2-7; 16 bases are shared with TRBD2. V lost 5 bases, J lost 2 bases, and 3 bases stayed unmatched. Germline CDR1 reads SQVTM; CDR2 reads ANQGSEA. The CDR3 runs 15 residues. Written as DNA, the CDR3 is TGCAGCGTTACGGGACTAGCGGGAGGGCCCTACGAGCAGTACTTC. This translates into CSVTGLAGGPYEQYF.

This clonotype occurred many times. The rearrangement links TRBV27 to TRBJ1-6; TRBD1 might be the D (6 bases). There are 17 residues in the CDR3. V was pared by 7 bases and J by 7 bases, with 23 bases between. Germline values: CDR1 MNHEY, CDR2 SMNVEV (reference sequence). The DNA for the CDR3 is TGTGCCAGCACCTCGCCCCTCCGCACAGGGAGGAATTCACCCCTCCACTTT. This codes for CASTSPLRTGRNSPLHF.

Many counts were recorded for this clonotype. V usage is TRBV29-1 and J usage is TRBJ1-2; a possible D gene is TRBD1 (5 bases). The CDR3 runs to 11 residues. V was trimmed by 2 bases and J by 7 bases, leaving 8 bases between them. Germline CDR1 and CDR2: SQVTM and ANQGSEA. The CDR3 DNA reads TGCAGCGTTGAATTTCAGGGTGGCTACACCTTC. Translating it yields CSVEFQGGYTF.

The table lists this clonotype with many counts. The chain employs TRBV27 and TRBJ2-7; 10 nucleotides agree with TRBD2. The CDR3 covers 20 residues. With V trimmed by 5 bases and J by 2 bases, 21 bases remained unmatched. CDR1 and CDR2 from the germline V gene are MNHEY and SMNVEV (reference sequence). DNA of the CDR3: TGTGCCAGCAGTCGGCTAAGGCTAGCGGGAGAGCTCTATTCGACCTACGAGCAGTACTTC. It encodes CASSRLRLAGELYSTYEQYF.

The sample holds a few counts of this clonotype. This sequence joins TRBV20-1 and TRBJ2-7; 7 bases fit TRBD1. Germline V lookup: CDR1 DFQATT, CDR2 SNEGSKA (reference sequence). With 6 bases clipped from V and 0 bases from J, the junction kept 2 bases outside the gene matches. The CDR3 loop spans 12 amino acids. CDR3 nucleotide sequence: TGCAGTGCGTGGGACAGCTCCTACGAGCAGTACTTC. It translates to CSAWDSSYEQYF.

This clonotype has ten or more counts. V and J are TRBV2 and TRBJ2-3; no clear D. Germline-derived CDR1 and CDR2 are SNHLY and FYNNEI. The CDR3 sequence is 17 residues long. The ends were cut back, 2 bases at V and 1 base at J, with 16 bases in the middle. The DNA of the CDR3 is TGTGCCAGCAGTGAACTTTGGATTGAGTGGCGCACAGATACGCAGTATTTT. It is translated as CASSELWIEWRTDTQYF.